Below are 16 T cell receptor beta chains sequenced from a single sample in a study of blood T cell repertoires in COVID-19. The assay was immunoSEQ multiplex PCR, and TCRdb's table has in-frame clones only and misses some. This table holds more than 200,000 clones, approximately 82% found once. Material for sequencing was peripheral blood. These TCRs come from a woman between 50 and 59 years old with acute or convalescent COVID-19.

The chain joins TRBV7-2 to TRBJ1-2; D is possibly TRBD1 (5 bases). Germline CDR1 is SGHTA and CDR2 is FQGNSA. V was clipped by 7 bases and J by 1 base, with 13 bases between them. The CDR3 runs to 14 residues. The CDR3 sequence: CASTPGVINYGYTF. The CDR3 nucleotides read TGTGCCAGCACCCCGGGGGTTATTAACTATGGCTACACCTTC.

The chain joins TRBV29-1 to TRBJ2-1; 10 bases align to TRBD2. The CDR3 is 15 residues long. Trimming at V came to 4 bases and at J to 0 bases, leaving 3 bases not matched to a gene. Germline CDR1 is SQVTM and CDR2 is ANQGSEA. The CDR3, as DNA: TGCAGCGTTGCCGGGACTAGCGCCTCCTACAATGAGCAGTTCTTC. It specifies CSVAGTSASYNEQFF.

This sequence joins TRBV10-3 and TRBJ2-3, with TRBD1 as a possible D gene (5 bases). The germline gives CDR1 ENHRY, CDR2 SYGVKD. The CDR3 has 13 residues. The ends were cut back, 5 bases at V and 3 bases at J, with 9 bases in the middle. This chain's CDR3 is CAISPDSTDTQYF. In nucleotides, the CDR3 is TGTGCCATCAGTCCCGACAGTACAGATACGCAGTATTTT.

The chain's CDR3 is CASSGDRGETQYF. DNA for the CDR3: TGTGCCAGCAGCGGGGACAGGGGCGAGACCCAGTACTTC. The J gene is TRBJ2-5, the V gene TRBV6-6, with 10 nucleotides matching TRBD1. Germline loops: CDR1 MNHNY, CDR2 SVGAGI (reference sequence). The CDR3 sequence is 13 residues long. The V and J ends lost 6 bases and 5 bases, in that order; junction bases with no gene match: 3.

V and J are TRBV7-3 and TRBJ2-2; 10 positions agree with TRBD1. V was clipped by 5 bases and J by 6 bases; unmatched bases: 9. CDR1 and CDR2 from the germline V gene are SGHTA and FQGTGA. The CDR3 is 16 residues long. The CDR3 DNA reads TGTGCCAGCAGCCCACCTGGGACAGGGGTGGCCGGGGAGCTGTTTTTT. It codes for CASSPPGTGVAGELFF.

This clone was seen more than once but under ten times. This chain connects TRBV3-1 (or the pseudogene TRBV3-2) to TRBJ1-1; no firm D call. Trimming removed 5 bases from V and 7 bases from J, with 17 bases in between. CDR1 and CDR2 from the germline V gene are LGHDT and YNNKEL (reference sequence). CDR3 length: 14 amino acids. Written as DNA, the CDR3 is TGTGCCAGCAGCGGCAGAGGCATAGCCTATGAAGCTTTCTTT. This codes for CASSGRGIAYEAFF.

The rearrangement joins TRBV18 to TRBJ1-1; 11 positions match TRBD1. The CDR3 has 15 residues. Looked up from germline, CDR1 is KGHSH and CDR2 is LQKENI. V trimming: 3 bases; J trimming: 6 bases; junction bases outside the gene matches: 6. The CDR3 DNA reads TGTGCCAGCTCACCGGACAGGGGGCGGGAGGCTGAAGCTTTCTTT. Translated, it gives CASSPDRGREAEAFF.

The chain recombines TRBV30 with TRBJ2-1; no reliable D call. The CDR3 consists of 12 residues. The germline CDR1 and CDR2 sequences are GTSNPN and SVGIG (reference sequence). The ends were cut back, 0 bases at V and 7 bases at J, with 7 bases in the middle. The CDR3 spells CAWSVEANEQFF. The CDR3 coding sequence is TGTGCCTGGAGTGTAGAAGCGAATGAGCAGTTCTTC. The full variable domain, its missing parts supplied by reference TRBV30 and TRBJ2-1, is SQTIHQWPATLVQPVGSPLSLECTVEGTSNPNLYWYRQAAGRGLQLLFYSVGIGQISSEVPQNLSASRPQDRQFILSSKKLLLSDSGFYLCAWSVEANEQFFGPGTRLTVL.

In this sample, this clone turned up once. The DNA for the CDR3 is TGTGCCAGCAGTTACTCGCGGGGGAGTCAGCCCCAGCATTTT. Protein product: CASSYSRGSQPQHF. V is TRBV6-5 and J is TRBJ1-5; a possible D gene is TRBD1 (5 bases). CDR1 and CDR2 from the germline V gene are MNHEY and SVGAGI. This CDR3 comprises 14 residues. V dropped 0 bases and J dropped 6 bases, with 9 bases sitting between them.

The chain couples TRBV24-1 to TRBJ1-1; D is ambiguous. The germline V gene has CDR1 KGHDR and CDR2 SFDVKD. CDR3 length equals 15 residues. The V and J ends lost 3 bases and 1 base respectively, with 11 bases between them. Here the CDR3 DNA reads TGTGCCACCAGTGATGTACGAGTTGGGAACACTGAAGCTTTCTTT. This codes for CATSDVRVGNTEAFF.

The CDR3 reads CASSVSSNTGELFF. The CDR3 bases are TGTGCCAGCAGTGTTTCTTCGAACACCGGGGAGCTGTTTTTT. The gene calls are TRBV2 and TRBJ2-2; D gene uncertain. Germline V lookup: CDR1 SNHLY, CDR2 FYNNEI. The ends were cut back, 4 bases at V and 0 bases at J, with 6 bases in the middle. The CDR3 has 14 residues. Combining the CDR3 with reference TRBV2 and TRBJ2-2 gives the whole variable domain EPEVTQTPSHQVTQMGQEVILRCVPISNHLYFYWYRQILGQKVEFLVSFYNNEISEKSEIFDDQFSVERPDGSNFTLKIRSTKLEDSAMYFCASSVSSNTGELFFGEGSRLTVL.

The rearrangement joins TRBV5-5 to TRBJ1-1; weak D call: TRBD1 (5 bases). CDR1 is SGHKS, CDR2 YYEKEE, per germline (reference sequence). This CDR3 is built from 15 residues. With 4 bases removed from V and 0 bases from J, the gap between germline ends came to 13 bases. DNA for the CDR3: TGTGCCAGCAGCCTGATGGGGGGTATGAACACTGAAGCTTTCTTT. Its translation is CASSLMGGMNTEAFF.

The chain recombines TRBV5-8 with TRBJ2-7; tentative D call: TRBD2 (5 bases). Germline assignment: CDR1 SGHTS and CDR2 YDEGEE. The V end was cut by 5 bases, the J end by 2 bases, with 11 bases between. This CDR3 region has 13 residues. The CDR3 DNA follows: TGTGCCAGCAGACCCCCCGGGACCTACGAGCAGTACTTC. Its translation is CASRPPGTYEQYF.

In its sample, this clone was seen a few times. The DNA of the CDR3 is TGCGCCAGCAGCCTGACTCCATCGAGACCCGAGCAGTACTTC. It translates to CASSLTPSRPEQYF. The V call is TRBV5-1, the J call TRBJ2-7; D call uncertain. The CDR3 runs 14 residues. Trimming stripped 4 bases from V and 6 bases from J, with 17 bases between. The germline V gene has CDR1 SGHRS and CDR2 YFSETQ.

This clone was recorded many times. The chain carries TRBV7-9 and TRBJ2-7, with TRBD1 matching over 7 bases. Germline V gene data show CDR1 as SEHNR and CDR2 as FQNEAQ (reference sequence). The CDR3 runs to 13 residues. V dropped 8 bases and J dropped 0; count of bases not matched to a gene: 4. The CDR3 loop is CASRDSLSYEQYF. CDR3 bases: TGTGCCAGCCGGGACAGTCTCTCCTACGAGCAGTACTTC.

Here the CDR3 reads CASRSTGTDSYEQYF. The CDR3 DNA reads as TGTGCCAGCAGATCGACCGGGACAGACTCCTACGAGCAGTACTTC. The rearrangement uses TRBV6-6 and TRBJ2-7, with TRBD1 identical over 7 bases. Germline V gene data show CDR1 as MNHNY and CDR2 as SVGAGI (reference sequence). The CDR3 sequence is 15 residues long. Trimming at V came to 6 bases and at J to 0 bases, leaving 8 bases not matched to a gene.